A selection of T cell receptor beta chains follows, all from one sample in a study of T cell responses to AZD1222 COVID-19 vaccine. Sequencing was performed with immunoSEQ multiplex PCR; in TCRdb, only in-frame clones are kept and a portion is missing. Of 130,000 or so clones listed, around 83% were seen once; the top ten hold around 12%. The sequences come from peripheral blood, collected on day 0 of AZD1222 vaccination. The receptor source for this set is an adult in good health. The CDR3 runs from the conserved cysteine through the conserved F or W. The D gene is left open where the match is weak. Clone size is not always given. Where it is, it says once, few, many or a class for expanded clones.

d_call	v_call	clone_size	cdr3_length	j_call	cdr3_aa	cdr3_nt
-	TRBV9	-	14	TRBJ2-7	CASSVGWASYEQYF	TGTGCCAGCAGCGTAGGCTGGGCGTCCTACGAGCAGTACTTC
-	TRBV7-7	-	14	TRBJ1-6	CASSLRLRVVPLHF	TGTGCCAGCAGCCTAAGACTCAGGGTTGTGCCCCTCCACTTT
-	TRBV28	-	12	TRBJ1-2	CASSGGGNGYTF	TGTGCCAGCAGTGGTGGAGGGAATGGCTACACCTTC
-	TRBV19	-	15	TRBJ1-5	CASSPSNNYNQPQHF	TGTGCCAGTAGCCCCAGCAATAATTACAATCAGCCCCAGCATTTT
TRBD1	TRBV25-1	-	16	TRBJ2-1	CASSGNTGAPFNEQFF	TGTGCCAGCAGTGGGAACACAGGGGCCCCTTTTAATGAACAGTTCTTC
TRBD1	TRBV28	few	16	TRBJ2-5	CASSGGWDSHGETQYF	TGTGCCAGCAGTGGCGGATGGGACAGTCACGGGGAGACCCAGTACTTC
TRBD1	TRBV19	-	13	TRBJ2-3	CASSRTGADTQYF	TGTGCCAGTAGTCGGACAGGGGCAGATACGCAGTATTTT
-	TRBV27	-	15	TRBJ1-2	CASSLYGQGSLGYTF	TGTGCCAGCAGTTTATATGGGCAGGGAAGTTTAGGCTACACCTTC
TRBD2	TRBV18	-	15	TRBJ2-3	CASSPMTSGADTQYF	TGTGCCAGCTCACCCATGACTAGCGGGGCAGATACGCAGTATTTT
-	TRBV6-1	-	18	TRBJ1-2	CASSEADTGTDSYYGYTF	TGTGCCAGCAGTGAAGCAGATACAGGGACGGATAGTTACTATGGCTACACCTTC
TRBD1	TRBV5-1	-	15	TRBJ1-3	CASSLEGQGANTIYF	TGCGCCAGCAGCTTGGAGGGACAGGGGGCAAACACCATATATTTT
-	TRBV5-4	-	15	TRBJ2-3	CASSLGFSGTDTQYF	TGTGCCAGCAGCTTGGGTTTTAGCGGCACAGATACGCAGTATTTT
-	TRBV18	-	13	TRBJ1-2	CASSPTENYGYTF	TGTGCCAGCTCACCGACAGAGAACTATGGCTACACCTTC
TRBD1	TRBV18	-	15	TRBJ1-2	CASSPSQGANYGYTF	TGTGCCAGCTCACCTTCACAGGGGGCAAACTATGGCTACACCTTC
-	TRBV18	-	13	TRBJ2-5	CASSLAGTETQYF	TGTGCCAGCTCATTGGCAGGGACGGAGACCCAGTACTTC